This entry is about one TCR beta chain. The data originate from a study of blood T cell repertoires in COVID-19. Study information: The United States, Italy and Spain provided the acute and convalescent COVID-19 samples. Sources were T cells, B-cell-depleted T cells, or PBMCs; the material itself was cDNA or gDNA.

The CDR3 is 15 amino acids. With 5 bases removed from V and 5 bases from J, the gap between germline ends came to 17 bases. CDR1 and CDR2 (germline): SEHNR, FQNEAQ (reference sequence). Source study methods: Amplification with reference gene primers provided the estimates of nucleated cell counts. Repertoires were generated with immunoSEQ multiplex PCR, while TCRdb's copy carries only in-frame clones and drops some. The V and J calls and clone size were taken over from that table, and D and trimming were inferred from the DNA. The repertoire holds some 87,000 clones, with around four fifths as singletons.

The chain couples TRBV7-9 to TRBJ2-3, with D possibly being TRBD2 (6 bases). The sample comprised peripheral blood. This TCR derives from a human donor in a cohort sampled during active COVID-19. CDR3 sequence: CASSPGLMEGDTQYF. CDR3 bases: TGTGCCAGCAGCCCGGGACTGATGGAAGGAGATACGCAGTATTTT.